The entry below describes one TCR beta chain. Its antigen is undetermined. In chemo-refractory metastatic non-small-cell lung cancer, patients got ipilimumab CTLA-4 blockade together with focal radiation. This sample is drawn from a study of radiotherapy plus CTLA-4 blockade in lung cancer. Overall study context: Disease control reached approximately 31%, with objective responses in roughly 17%.

Measured with immunoSEQ multiplex PCR; TCRdb has only the in-frame clones, and not every one. The table has about 49,000 clones, about 85% seen once. General study findings and limits: In blood, tumor-derived TCR clones expanded after radiotherapy plus ipilimumab. Best predicting response, reportedly, were early blood T cell clone dynamics, with interferon-beta.

This receptor was taken from a human donor with non-small cell lung cancer whose response to radiotherapy plus ipilimumab could not be evaluated. The material was peripheral blood, obtained from a patient treated with radiotherapy plus ipilimumab.

The CDR3 sequence: CASSGTLDRYGYTF. The CDR3 DNA follows: TGTGCCAGCAGTGGGACACTGGATCGCTATGGCTACACCTTC. This chain connects TRBV28 to TRBJ1-2; weak D call: TRBD1 (6 bases). This CDR3 is 14 amino acids long. Germline CDR1 is MDHEN and CDR2 is SYDVKM. Trimming pared 5 bases from V and 4 bases from J, leaving 14 bases between.